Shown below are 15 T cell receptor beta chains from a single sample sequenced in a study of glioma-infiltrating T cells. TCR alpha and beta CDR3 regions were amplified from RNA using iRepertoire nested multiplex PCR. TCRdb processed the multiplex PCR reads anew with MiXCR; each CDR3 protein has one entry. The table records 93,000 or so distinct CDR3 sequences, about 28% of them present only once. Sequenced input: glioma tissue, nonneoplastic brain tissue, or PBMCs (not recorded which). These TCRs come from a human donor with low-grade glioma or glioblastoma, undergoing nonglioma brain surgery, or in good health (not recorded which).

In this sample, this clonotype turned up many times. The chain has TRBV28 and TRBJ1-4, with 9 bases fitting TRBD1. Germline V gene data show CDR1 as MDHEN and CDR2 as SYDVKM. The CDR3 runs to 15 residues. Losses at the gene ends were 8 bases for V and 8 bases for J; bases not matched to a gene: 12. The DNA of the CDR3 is TGTGCCAGCGCAAGCCCGGGACAGGGTGCGGAAAAACTGTTTTTT. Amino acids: CASASPGQGAEKLFF.

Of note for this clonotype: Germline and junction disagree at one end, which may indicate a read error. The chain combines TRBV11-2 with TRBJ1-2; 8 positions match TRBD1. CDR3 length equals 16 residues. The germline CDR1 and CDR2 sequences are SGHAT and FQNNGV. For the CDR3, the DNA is TGCGCCAGCAGCCAAGATCGGACAGGGTTCAACTATGGCTACACCTTC. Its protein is CASSQDRTGFNYGYTF.

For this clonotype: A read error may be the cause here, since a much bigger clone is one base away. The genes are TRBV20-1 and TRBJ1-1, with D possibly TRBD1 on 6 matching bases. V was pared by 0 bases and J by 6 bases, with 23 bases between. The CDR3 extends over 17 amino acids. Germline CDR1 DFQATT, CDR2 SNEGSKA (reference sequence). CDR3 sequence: CSARDTTGTGRGAEAFF. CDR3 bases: TGCAGTGCTAGAGATACTACCGGAACAGGGCGGGGGGCTGAAGCTTTCTTT.

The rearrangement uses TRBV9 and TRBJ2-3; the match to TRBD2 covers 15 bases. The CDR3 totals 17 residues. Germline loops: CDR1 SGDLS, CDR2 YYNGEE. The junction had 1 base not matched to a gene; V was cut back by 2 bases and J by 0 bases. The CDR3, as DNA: TGTGCCAGCAGCGTGGGGACTAGCGGGGGGAGCACAGATACGCAGTATTTT. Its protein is CASSVGTSGGSTDTQYF. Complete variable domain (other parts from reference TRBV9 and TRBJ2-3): DSGVTQTPKHLITATGQRVTLRCSPRSGDLSVYWYQQSLDQGLQFLIQYYNGEERAKGNILERFSAQQFPDLHSELNLSSLELGDSALYFCASSVGTSGGSTDTQYFGPGTRLTVL.

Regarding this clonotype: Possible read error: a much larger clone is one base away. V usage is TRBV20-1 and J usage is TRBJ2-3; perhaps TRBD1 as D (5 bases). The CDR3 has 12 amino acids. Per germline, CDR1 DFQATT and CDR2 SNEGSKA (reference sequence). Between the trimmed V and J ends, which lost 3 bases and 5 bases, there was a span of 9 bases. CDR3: CSASRGRDTQYF. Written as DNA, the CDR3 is TGCAGTGCTAGTAGGGGCAGAGATACGCAGTATTTT.

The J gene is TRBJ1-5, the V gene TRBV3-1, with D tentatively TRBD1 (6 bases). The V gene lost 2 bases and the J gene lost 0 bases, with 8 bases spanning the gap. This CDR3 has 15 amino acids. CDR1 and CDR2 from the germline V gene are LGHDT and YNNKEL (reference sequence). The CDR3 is CASSQQGFSNQPQHF. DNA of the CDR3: TGTGCCAGCAGCCAACAGGGGTTTAGCAATCAGCCCCAGCATTTT.

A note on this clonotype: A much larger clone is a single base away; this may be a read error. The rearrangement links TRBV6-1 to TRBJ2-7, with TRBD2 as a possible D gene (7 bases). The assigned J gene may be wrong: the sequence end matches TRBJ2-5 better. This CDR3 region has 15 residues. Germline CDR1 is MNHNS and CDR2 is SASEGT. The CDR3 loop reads CASSEAGGRGETQYF. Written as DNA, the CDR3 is TGTGCCAGCAGTGAAGCAGGGGGGAGGGGGGAGACCCAGTACTTC.

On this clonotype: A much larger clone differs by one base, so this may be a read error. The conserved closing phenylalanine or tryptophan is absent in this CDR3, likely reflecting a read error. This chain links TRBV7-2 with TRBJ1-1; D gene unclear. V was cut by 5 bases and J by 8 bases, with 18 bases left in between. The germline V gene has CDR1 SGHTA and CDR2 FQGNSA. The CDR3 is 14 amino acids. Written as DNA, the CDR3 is TGTGCCAGCAGCCTCCAGTCCGTGAACGCAGAAGCTTTCCTT. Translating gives CASSLQSVNAEAFL.

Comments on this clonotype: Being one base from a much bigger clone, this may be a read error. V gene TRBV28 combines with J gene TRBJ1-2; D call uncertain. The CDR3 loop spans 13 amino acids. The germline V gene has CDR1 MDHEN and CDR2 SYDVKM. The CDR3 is CASSLQAPGGCTF. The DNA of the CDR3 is TGTGCCAGCAGTTTGCAGGCCCCGGGAGGCTGCACCTTC.

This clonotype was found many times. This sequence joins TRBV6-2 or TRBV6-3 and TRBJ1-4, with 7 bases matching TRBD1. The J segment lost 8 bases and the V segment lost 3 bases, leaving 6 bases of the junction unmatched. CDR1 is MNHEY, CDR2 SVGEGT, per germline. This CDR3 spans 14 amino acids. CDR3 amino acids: CASSYTGALEKLFF. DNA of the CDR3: TGTGCCAGCAGTTATACAGGGGCTCTGGAAAAACTGTTTTTT.

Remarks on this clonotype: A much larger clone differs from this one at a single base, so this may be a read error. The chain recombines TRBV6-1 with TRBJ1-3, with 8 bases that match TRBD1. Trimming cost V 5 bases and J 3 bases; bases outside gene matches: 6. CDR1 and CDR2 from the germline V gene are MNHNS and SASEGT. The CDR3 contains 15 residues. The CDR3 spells CASSPDRGYGNTIYF. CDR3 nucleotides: TGTGCCAGCAGTCCAGACAGGGGATATGGAAACACCATATATTTT.

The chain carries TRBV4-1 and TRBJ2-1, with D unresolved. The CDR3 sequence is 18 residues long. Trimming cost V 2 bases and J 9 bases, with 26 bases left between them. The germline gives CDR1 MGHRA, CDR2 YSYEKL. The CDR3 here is CASSQKHPAGRVPTEQFF. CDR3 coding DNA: TGCGCCAGCAGCCAAAAGCACCCCGCCGGCCGGGTCCCCACTGAGCAGTTCTTC.

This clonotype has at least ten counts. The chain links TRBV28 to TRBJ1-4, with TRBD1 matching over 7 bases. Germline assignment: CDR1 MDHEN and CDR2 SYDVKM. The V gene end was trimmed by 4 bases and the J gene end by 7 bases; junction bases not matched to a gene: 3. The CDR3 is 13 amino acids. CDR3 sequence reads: CASSSGGSEKLFF. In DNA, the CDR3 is TGTGCCAGCAGTTCAGGGGGTAGTGAAAAACTGTTTTTT. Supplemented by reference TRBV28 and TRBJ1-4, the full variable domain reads DVKVTQSSRYLVKRTGEKVFLECVQDMDHENMFWYRQDPGLGLRLIYFSYDVKMKEKGDIPEGYSVSREKKERFSLILESASTNQTSMYLCASSSGGSEKLFFGSGTQLSVL.

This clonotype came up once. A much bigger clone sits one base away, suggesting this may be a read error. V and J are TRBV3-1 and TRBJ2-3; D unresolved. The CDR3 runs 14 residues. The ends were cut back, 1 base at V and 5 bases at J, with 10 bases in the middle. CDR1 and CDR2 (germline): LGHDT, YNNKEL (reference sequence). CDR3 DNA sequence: TGTGCCAGCAGCCAAGTCCAGATGGTAGATACGCAGTATTTT. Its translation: CASSQVQMVDTQYF.

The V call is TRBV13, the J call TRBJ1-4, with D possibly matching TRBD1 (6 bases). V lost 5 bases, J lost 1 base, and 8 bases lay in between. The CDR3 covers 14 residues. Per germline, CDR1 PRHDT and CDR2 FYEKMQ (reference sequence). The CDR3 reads CASSARGTNEKLFF. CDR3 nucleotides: TGTGCCAGCAGCGCCAGGGGAACTAATGAAAAACTGTTTTTT.